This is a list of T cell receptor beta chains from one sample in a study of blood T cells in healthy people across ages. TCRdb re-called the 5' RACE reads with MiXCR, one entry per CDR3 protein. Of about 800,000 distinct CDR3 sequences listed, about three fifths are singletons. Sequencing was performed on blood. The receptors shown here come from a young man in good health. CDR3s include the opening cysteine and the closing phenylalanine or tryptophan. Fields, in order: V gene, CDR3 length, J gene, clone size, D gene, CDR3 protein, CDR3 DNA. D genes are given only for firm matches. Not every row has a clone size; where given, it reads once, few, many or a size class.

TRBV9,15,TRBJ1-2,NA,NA,CASSVEARRRGGYTF,TGTGCCAGCAGCGTAGAGGCCAGGCGGCGGGGTGGCTACACCTTC
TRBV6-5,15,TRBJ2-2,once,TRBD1,CASTSTGERIGELFF,TGTGCCAGCACCTCGACAGGGGAAAGGATCGGGGAGCTGTTTTTT
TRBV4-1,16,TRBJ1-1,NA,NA,CASSQQVLPTPAEAFF,TGCGCCAGCAGCCAACAAGTATTACCAACACCGGCTGAAGCTTTCTTT
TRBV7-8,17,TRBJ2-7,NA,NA,CASSPSSGFGVINEQYF,TGTGCCAGCAGCCCATCGTCGGGATTCGGTGTCATAAACGAGCAGTACTTC
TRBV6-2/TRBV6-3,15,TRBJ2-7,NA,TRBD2,CASIPGLADYYEQYF,TGTGCCAGCATCCCAGGACTAGCGGATTACTACGAGCAGTACTTC
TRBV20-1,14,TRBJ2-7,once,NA,CSAGGGPRTHEQYF,TGCAGTGCTGGGGGAGGACCGAGAACGCACGAGCAGTACTTC
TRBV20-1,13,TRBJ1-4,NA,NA,CSARGGTPEKLFF,TGCAGTGCTAGAGGAGGGACGCCTGAAAAACTGTTTTTT
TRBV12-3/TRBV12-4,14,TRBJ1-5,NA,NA,CASSLAQGNQPQHF,TGTGCCAGCAGTTTAGCGCAGGGGAATCAGCCCCAGCATTTT
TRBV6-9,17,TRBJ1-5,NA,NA,CASKGPEDPYSNQPQHF,TGTGCCAGCAAAGGTCCGGAGGATCCATATAGCAATCAGCCCCAGCATTTT
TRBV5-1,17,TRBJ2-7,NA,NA,CASSLFWAGENSYEQYF,TGCGCCAGCAGCTTGTTCTGGGCAGGTGAAAACTCCTACGAGCAGTACTTC
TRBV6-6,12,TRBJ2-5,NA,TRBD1,CASKTGAETQYF,TGTGCCAGCAAGACAGGGGCGGAGACCCAGTACTTC
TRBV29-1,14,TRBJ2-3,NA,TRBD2,CSVGAGGSTDTQYF,TGCAGCGTTGGAGCGGGAGGATCCACAGATACGCAGTATTTT
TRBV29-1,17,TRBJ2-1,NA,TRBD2,CSVEARPGLAGDNEQFF,TGCAGCGTTGAGGCCCGACCGGGACTAGCGGGAGACAATGAGCAGTTCTTC
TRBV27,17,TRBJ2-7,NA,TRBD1,CASSSTPFDRGLSEQYF,TGTGCCAGCAGTTCGACGCCCTTTGACAGGGGTCTCTCCGAGCAGTACTTC
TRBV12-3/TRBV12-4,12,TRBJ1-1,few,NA,CASSLLATEAFF,TGTGCCAGCAGTTTGCTCGCAACTGAAGCTTTCTTT
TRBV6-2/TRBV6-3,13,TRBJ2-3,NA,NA,CASSWEVTDTQYF,TGTGCCAGCAGTTGGGAGGTCACAGATACGCAGTATTTT
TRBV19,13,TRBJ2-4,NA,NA,CASSWGNQNIQYF,TGTGCCAGTAGTTGGGGAAATCAAAACATTCAGTACTTC
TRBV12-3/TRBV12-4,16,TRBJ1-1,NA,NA,CASTYLVGGANTEAFF,TGTGCCAGCACCTACCTTGTAGGGGGAGCTAACACTGAAGCTTTCTTT
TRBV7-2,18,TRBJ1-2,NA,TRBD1,CASSSRTGSTLGPYGYTF,TGTGCCAGCAGCTCGAGGACAGGGTCTACCCTGGGCCCCTATGGCTACACCTTC
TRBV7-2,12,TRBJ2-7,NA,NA,CASSPTRRGQYF,TGTGCCAGCAGCCCCACAAGGCGCGGGCAGTACTTC
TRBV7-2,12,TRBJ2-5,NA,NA,CASSLEDRGQYF,TGTGCCAGCAGCTTAGAGGACCGAGGGCAGTACTTC
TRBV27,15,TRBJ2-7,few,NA,CASSFSASESYEQYF,TGTGCCAGCAGTTTCAGCGCATCCGAGTCCTACGAGCAGTACTTC
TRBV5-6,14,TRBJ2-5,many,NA,CASSFLGGKETQYF,TGTGCCAGCAGCTTCCTCGGGGGCAAGGAGACCCAGTACTTC
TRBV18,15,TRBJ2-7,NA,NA,CASSPDISGAGEQYF,TGTGCCAGCTCACCTGACATCTCAGGGGCGGGGGAGCAGTACTTC
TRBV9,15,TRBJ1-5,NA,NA,CASSVEDGFNQPQHF,TGTGCCAGCAGCGTAGAGGACGGATTCAATCAGCCCCAGCATTTT
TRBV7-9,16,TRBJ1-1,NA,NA,CASTSWPGTSNTEAFF,TGTGCCAGCACCTCTTGGCCCGGGACATCGAACACTGAAGCTTTCTTT
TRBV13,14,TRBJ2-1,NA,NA,CASSQGTFRVEQFF,TGTGCCAGCAGCCAGGGGACATTCAGGGTTGAGCAGTTCTTC
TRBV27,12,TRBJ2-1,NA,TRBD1,CASSQPGQKQFF,TGTGCCAGCAGTCAACCGGGACAGAAGCAGTTCTTC
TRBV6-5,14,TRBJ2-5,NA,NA,CASSEGPTAGAQYF,TGTGCCAGCAGTGAGGGACCAACGGCGGGTGCCCAGTACTTC
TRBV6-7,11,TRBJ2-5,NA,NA,CASSYFGEEYF,TGTGCCAGCAGTTATTTTGGGGAGGAGTACTTC
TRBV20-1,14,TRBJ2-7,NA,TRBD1,CSGRTGGSLLEQYF,TGCAGTGGACGGACAGGGGGCTCGCTCCTCGAGCAGTACTTC
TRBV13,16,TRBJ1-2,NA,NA,CASSLGLRAPRYGYTF,TGTGCCAGCAGCTTAGGCCTTAGGGCGCCCAGATATGGCTACACCTTC
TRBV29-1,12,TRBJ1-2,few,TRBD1,CSVGGQGSGYTF,TGCAGCGTTGGGGGACAGGGGAGCGGCTACACCTTC
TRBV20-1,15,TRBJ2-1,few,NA,CRVGPSSYTYNEQFF,TGCAGGGTGGGGCCGTCAAGTTATACCTACAATGAGCAGTTCTTC
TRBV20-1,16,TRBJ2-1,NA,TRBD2,CSASRAGGHYYNEQFF,TGCAGTGCTAGTCGAGCGGGGGGGCATTACTACAATGAGCAGTTCTTC
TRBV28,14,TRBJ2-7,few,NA,CASSFPGVSYEQYF,TGTGCCAGCAGTTTTCCAGGGGTATCCTACGAGCAGTACTTC
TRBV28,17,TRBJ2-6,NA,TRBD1,CASSTSGQSSGANVLTF,TGTGCCAGCAGTACATCGGGACAGTCCTCTGGGGCCAACGTCCTGACTTTC
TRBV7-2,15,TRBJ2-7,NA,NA,CASSKGGGQPYEQYF,TGTGCCAGCAGCAAAGGGGGGGGCCAACCCTACGAGCAGTACTTC
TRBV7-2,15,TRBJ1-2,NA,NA,CASSLAGSTIYGYTF,TGTGCCAGCAGCTTAGCGGGCAGTACTATTTATGGCTACACCTTC
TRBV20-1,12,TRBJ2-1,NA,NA,CSARKQGGEQFF,TGCAGTGCTAGGAAACAGGGAGGTGAGCAGTTCTTC
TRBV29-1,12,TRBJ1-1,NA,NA,CSGVRGRTEAFF,TGCAGCGGGGTTAGGGGACGCACTGAAGCTTTCTTT
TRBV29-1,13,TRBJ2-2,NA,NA,CSVVKGDTGELFF,TGCAGCGTTGTGAAAGGGGACACCGGGGAGCTGTTTTTT
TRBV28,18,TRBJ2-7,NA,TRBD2,CASSLTPQMGEGRYEQYF,TGTGCCAGCAGTTTAACCCCTCAGATGGGGGAGGGCCGCTACGAGCAGTACTTC
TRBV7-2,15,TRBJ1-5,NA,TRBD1,CASSQGTALNQPQHF,TGTGCCAGCAGTCAGGGGACAGCGCTAAATCAGCCCCAGCATTTT
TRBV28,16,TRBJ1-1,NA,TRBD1,CASSSPPTTGTDEAFF,TGTGCCAGCAGTTCTCCTCCGACCACCGGGACAGATGAAGCTTTCTTT
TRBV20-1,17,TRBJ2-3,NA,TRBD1,CSAPRDRGIGPPYTQYF,TGCAGTGCACCCCGGGACAGGGGGATAGGCCCTCCATATACGCAGTATTTT
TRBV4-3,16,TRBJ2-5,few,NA,CASSQDRSARRETQYF,TGCGCCAGCAGCCAAGATAGGTCGGCTAGACGAGAGACCCAGTACTTC
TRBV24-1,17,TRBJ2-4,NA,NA,CATSDPREGTGKNIQYF,TGTGCCACCAGTGATCCGCGGGAAGGTACAGGCAAAAACATTCAGTACTTC
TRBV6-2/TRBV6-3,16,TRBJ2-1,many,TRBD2,CASRRAGFGTYNEQFF,TGTGCCAGCAGGCGAGCGGGATTCGGAACCTACAATGAGCAGTTCTTC
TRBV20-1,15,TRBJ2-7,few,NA,CSARDWSGLSYEQYF,TGCAGTGCTAGAGATTGGTCGGGCCTCTCCTACGAGCAGTACTTC
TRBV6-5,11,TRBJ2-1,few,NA,CASSYDRKQFF,TGTGCCAGCAGTTACGACCGTAAGCAGTTCTTC
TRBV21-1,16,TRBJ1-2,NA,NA,CASSKSLRGREYGYTF,TGTGCCAGCAGCAAGTCCCTCAGGGGCCGGGAGTATGGCTACACCTTC
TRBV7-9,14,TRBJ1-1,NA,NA,CASSSQGPLAEAFF,TGTGCCAGCAGCTCCCAAGGCCCCCTCGCTGAAGCTTTCTTT
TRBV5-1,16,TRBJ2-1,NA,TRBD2,CASSLGLAAIPNEQFF,TGCGCCAGCAGCTTGGGACTAGCGGCGATTCCCAATGAGCAGTTCTTC